The 13 T cell receptor beta chains listed next were all sequenced from one sample in a study of cytomegalovirus exposure and HLA in healthy donors. Researchers ran the PCR with 60 Vbeta and 13 Jbeta primers. Method: immunoSEQ multiplex PCR; TCRdb's copy keeps in-frame clones and lacks some. Of 150,000 to 200,000 clones in the sample, over 70% were seen once. The source material was PBMCs. These receptors originate from a male donor in good health and CMV-seronegative.

The chain recombines TRBV7-2 with TRBJ1-1; 7 positions match TRBD1. There are 15 residues in the CDR3. Germline V CDR1 and CDR2: SGHTA, FQGNSA. Trimming at V came to 5 bases and at J to 2 bases, leaving 8 bases not matched to a gene. The CDR3 spells CASSHGDRRNTEAFF. CDR3 nucleotide sequence: TGTGCCAGCAGCCATGGGGACAGACGTAACACTGAAGCTTTCTTT. Combining the CDR3 with reference TRBV7-2 and TRBJ1-1 gives the whole variable domain GAGVSQSPSNKVTEKGKDVELRCDPISGHTALYWYRQSLGQGLEFLIYFQGNSAPDKSGLPSDRFSAERTGGSVSTLTIQRTQQEDSAVYLCASSHGDRRNTEAFFGQGTRLTVV.

The genes are TRBV28 and TRBJ2-7; weak D call: TRBD2 (6 bases). Germline V CDR1 and CDR2: MDHEN, SYDVKM. Deletions cut 3 bases from V and 5 bases from J, with 11 bases between. This CDR3 has 13 residues. CDR3 in amino acids: CASSFPGVHEQYF. CDR3 DNA sequence: TGTGCCAGCAGTTTCCCGGGAGTCCACGAGCAGTACTTC.

The chain has TRBV7-2 and TRBJ1-5; D might be TRBD1 (6 bases). Trimming stripped 1 base from V and 0 bases from J, with 13 bases between. The CDR3 sequence is 17 residues long. The V gene's germline CDR1 is SGHTA and CDR2 FQGNSA. The CDR3 nucleotides are TGTGCCAGCAGCTTAGTAGGGGGGGGCCGTAGCAATCAGCCCCAGCATTTT. Translated: CASSLVGGGRSNQPQHF.

Only a few counts were recorded for this clone. V gene TRBV28 combines with J gene TRBJ2-7; 9 bases match TRBD1. The junction had 9 bases not matched to a gene; V was cut back by 11 bases and J by 7 bases. Germline loops: CDR1 MDHEN, CDR2 SYDVKM. This CDR3 is 12 amino acids long. The CDR3 sequence: CASCMTGGEQYF. CDR3 DNA: TGTGCCTCATGCATGACAGGGGGGGAGCAGTACTTC.

CDR3 sequence reads: CASSKSPTDTQYF. In DNA, the CDR3 is TGTGCCAGCAGCAAAAGCCCCACAGATACGCAGTATTTT. This chain links TRBV7-2 with TRBJ2-3; D gene ambiguous. Germline CDR1 reads SGHTA; CDR2 reads FQGNSA. The CDR3 length is 13 residues. V was cut by 5 bases and J by 2 bases, with 8 bases left in between.

As to this clone: The junction does not match germline at one end; this may be a read error. This chain uses TRBV7-9 with TRBJ1-5, with TRBD1 as a possible D gene (5 bases). CDR3 length: 15 residues. Germline-derived CDR1 and CDR2 are SEHNR and FQNEAQ (reference sequence). CDR3 amino acids: CSSSLGTEVIKPQHF. The CDR3 DNA reads as TGTTCCAGCAGCTTAGGGACGGAGGTAATCAAACCCCAGCATTTT.

This chain joins TRBV9 and TRBJ2-3; the D is unclear. The germline CDR1 and CDR2 sequences are SGDLS and YYNGEE. The CDR3 runs 15 residues. Trimming stripped 0 bases from V and 2 bases from J, with 10 bases between. CDR3 loop: CASSVASATTDTQYF. DNA of the CDR3: TGTGCCAGCAGCGTAGCTTCAGCGACCACAGATACGCAGTATTTT.

This chain links TRBV28 with TRBJ1-5, with 9 bases identical to TRBD1. V dropped 4 bases and J dropped 12; count of bases not matched to a gene: 13. This CDR3 region has 15 residues. Germline CDR1 is MDHEN and CDR2 is SYDVKM. CDR3 sequence (DNA): TGTGCCAGCAGTTCAGCCGGGACAGGGTTTGGCGGCCAGCATTTT. Protein sequence: CASSSAGTGFGGQHF.

V usage is TRBV11-2 and J usage is TRBJ2-1; 9 bases fit TRBD2. The CDR3 is made up of 17 amino acids. Trimming cost V 2 bases and J 7 bases; bases outside gene matches: 12. Germline lookup yields CDR1 SGHAT and CDR2 FQNNGV. CDR3 protein: CASSLWSGGRARNEQFF. In nucleotides, the CDR3 is TGTGCCAGCAGCTTATGGTCTGGCGGGAGGGCGAGGAATGAGCAGTTCTTC.

The chain employs TRBV9 and TRBJ2-1; 7 bases fit TRBD2. The CDR3 is 15 amino acids. V was clipped by 0 bases and J by 7 bases; unmatched bases: 7. Germline V gives CDR1 SGDLS, CDR2 YYNGEE. CDR3 region: CASSVVGGSGNEQFF. The DNA of the CDR3 is TGTGCCAGCAGCGTAGTGGGCGGGAGCGGAAATGAGCAGTTCTTC.

V is TRBV18 and J is TRBJ2-1, with a weak D call TRBD2 (5 bases). The CDR3 is made up of 14 amino acids. Germline loops: CDR1 KGHSH, CDR2 LQKENI. Trimming removed 3 bases at V and 13 bases at J, with 19 bases between. This chain's CDR3 is CASSPPLSGMLQFF. As DNA, the CDR3 is TGTGCCAGCTCACCTCCGTTATCCGGGATGCTCCAGTTCTTC.

The rearrangement links TRBV6-1 to TRBJ1-6, with D tentatively TRBD1 (6 bases). Trimming removed 1 base at V and 12 bases at J, with 13 bases between. CDR3 length: 14 amino acids. Per germline, CDR1 MNHNS and CDR2 SASEGT. CDR3 protein: CASSEGTEGRPLHF. The CDR3, as DNA: TGTGCCAGCAGTGAAGGGACAGAAGGCAGACCCCTCCACTTT.

The CDR3 sequence: CASSQRGGGGSGNTIYF. CDR3 DNA sequence: TGTGCCAGCAGCCAACGGGGTGGGGGAGGCTCTGGAAACACCATATATTTT. The chain combines TRBV7-9 with TRBJ1-3; possibly TRBD1 for D (5 bases). Trimming shortened V by 5 bases and J by 0 bases, and 17 bases separated the two germline ends. The CDR3 spans 17 residues. CDR1 is SEHNR, CDR2 FQNEAQ, per germline (reference sequence).